This TCR beta chain was identified in a study of T-cell reconstitution after alpha-beta-depleted transplantation in children. This clonotype was counted ten times or more. The J segment lost 3 bases and the V segment lost 2 bases, leaving 2 bases of the junction unmatched. The CDR3 is 14 residues long. CDR1 and CDR2 (germline): WSHSY, SAAADI. Unique molecular identifiers featured in how the TCRbeta library was prepared. From the PCR reads, TCRdb called clonotypes with MiXCR, one entry per CDR3 protein. The table lists about 350,000 distinct CDR3 sequences, 13% of them singletons. Here the sequenced sample was PBMCs, taken from the stem cell graft. The chain links TRBV10-2 to TRBJ2-7; 9 positions agree with TRBD1. The receptor's source is a human donor who donated a stem cell graft to a child with Fanconi anemia. The CDR3 DNA is TGCGCCAGCAGTGAGAGGACAGGGGACTACGAGCAGTACTTC. Translation gives CASSERTGDYEQYF.